Listed here are 4 T cell receptor beta chains from one sample, sequenced in a study of CD8 T cells in Susac syndrome. cDNA came from about 0.5 to 1 ug RNA primed by random hexamers. TCRdb re-derived calls from the immunoSEQ multiplex PCR reads in MiXCR, one entry per CDR3 protein. Of about 130,000 distinct CDR3 sequences listed, approximately 79% are singletons. The sequenced material came from CD8+ T cells from PBMCs. The receptors shown here come from a human donor with multiple sclerosis.

The rearrangement links TRBV6-4 to TRBJ2-1, with 9 nucleotides matching TRBD2. The ends lost 10 bases at V and 8 bases at J; junction bases unmatched: 12. The CDR3 runs to 14 residues. Germline lookup yields CDR1 MRHNA and CDR2 SNTAGT. This CDR3 is CATRDSGSVDEQFF. Written as DNA, the CDR3 is TGTGCCACCAGAGATAGCGGGAGTGTGGATGAGCAGTTCTTC.

The rearrangement joins TRBV19 to TRBJ2-3; TRBD2 matches 7 bases. The ends lost 6 bases at V and 9 bases at J; junction bases unmatched: 3. From germline, CDR1 is LNHDA and CDR2 SQIVND (reference sequence). The CDR3 extends over 11 amino acids. The DNA for the CDR3 is TGTGCCAGTAGCGGAGCGGGAACGCAGTATTTT. As protein: CASSGAGTQYF. Supplemented by reference TRBV19 and TRBJ2-3, the full variable domain reads DGGITQSPKYLFRKEGQNVTLSCEQNLNHDAMYWYRQDPGQGLRLIYYSQIVNDFQKGDIAEGYSVSREKKESFPLTVTSAQKNPTAFYLCASSGAGTQYFGPGTRLTVL.

This sequence joins TRBV29-1 and TRBJ2-1, with D uncertain. The germline gives CDR1 SQVTM, CDR2 ANQGSEA. The CDR3 totals 12 residues. Trimming cost V 7 bases and J 4 bases, with 11 bases left between them. The CDR3: CSAPLGYNEQFF. CDR3 sequence (DNA): TGCAGCGCCCCGCTCGGATACAATGAGCAGTTCTTC.

The V call is TRBV20-1, the J call TRBJ1-2; TRBD1 agrees at 11 bases. Germline CDR1 and CDR2: DFQATT and SNEGSKA (reference sequence). This CDR3 contains 17 residues. V shed 3 bases and J 5 bases; nucleotides not matched to a gene: 14. CDR3 nucleotide sequence: TGCAGTGCTAGTTTCTCCTTTGTCGGGACAGGGGGATATGGCTACACCTTC. Translating it yields CSASFSFVGTGGYGYTF.